One T cell receptor beta chain is described in this entry. Its antigen is undetermined. Measured with immunoSEQ multiplex PCR; TCRdb has only the in-frame clones, and not every one. The sample includes 150,000 or so clones, roughly nine tenths of them seen just once. These data originate in a study of T cell responses to AZD1222 COVID-19 vaccine. Study-wide points: A mostly white British donor set with more females was recruited, and clonal diversity was possibly underestimated. An increase in Spike-specific TCR breadth and depth was observed after two AZD1222 doses. Reports say nearly half of spike-specific TCRs go after unmutated variant regions. Of the AZD1222 recipients, only six or seven were seropositive at baseline.

The V gene's germline CDR1 is LNHDA and CDR2 SQIVND (reference sequence). With V trimmed by 5 bases and J by 2 bases, 5 bases remained unmatched. The CDR3 loop spans 14 amino acids. The clonotype was recovered from an adult in good health. V is TRBV19 and J is TRBJ2-7, with 8 bases fitting TRBD2. The material was peripheral blood, obtained on day 0 of AZD1222 vaccination. The CDR3 sequence is CASSPGGATYEQYF. The CDR3 coding sequence is TGTGCCAGTAGTCCCGGGGGGGCAACCTACGAGCAGTACTTC. The whole variable domain, remainder taken from reference TRBV19 and TRBJ2-7, is DGGITQSPKYLFRKEGQNVTLSCEQNLNHDAMYWYRQDPGQGLRLIYYSQIVNDFQKGDIAEGYSVSREKKESFPLTVTSAQKNPTAFYLCASSPGGATYEQYFGPGTRLTVT.